These T cell receptor beta chains were read from a single sample in a study of cytomegalovirus exposure and HLA in healthy donors. Produced via immunoSEQ multiplex PCR; TCRdb's table is partial and in-frame only. The sample yields tens of thousands of clones, roughly 60% seen once. The specimen sequenced was PBMCs. The source is a woman aged 45-59 years in good health and CMV-seropositive. The CDR3 runs from the conserved cysteine through the conserved F or W.

v_gene: TRBV25-1; CDR3aa: CASSDYFDRGFGGDEQFF
v_gene: TRBV5-1; CDR3aa: CASSTGTAGREKLFF
v_gene: TRBV5-6; CDR3aa: CASSFQGSYNEQFF
v_gene: TRBV12-5; CDR3aa: CASGLEGPNEQFF
v_gene: TRBV5-4; CDR3aa: CASSLGFGRRVNEQFF
v_gene: TRBV10-1; CDR3aa: CASSPPARLSYEQYF
v_gene: TRBV28; CDR3aa: CASTQGRNNEKLFF
v_gene: TRBV2; CDR3aa: CASPRGSGDTDTQYF
v_gene: TRBV30; CDR3aa: CAWSALGANVLTF
v_gene: TRBV5-1; CDR3aa: CASRQGLDTQYF
v_gene: TRBV7-2; CDR3aa: CASTWATYGYTF
v_gene: TRBV6-5; CDR3aa: CASMTPNTEAFF
v_gene: TRBV6-5; CDR3aa: CASSLRQFNQPQHF
v_gene: TRBV2; CDR3aa: CASSERQGDQPQHF
v_gene: TRBV2; CDR3aa: CASSFHITSGASYEQYF
v_gene: TRBV7-3; CDR3aa: CASSLTPGVGYNEQFF
v_gene: TRBV7-9; CDR3aa: CASSREAETQYF
v_gene: TRBV7-8; CDR3aa: CASSLVPPGQGETQYF
v_gene: TRBV19; CDR3aa: CASTSGAVGTQYF
v_gene: TRBV29-1; CDR3aa: CSAQSGSFDYNEQFF
v_gene: TRBV7-2; CDR3aa: CASSLRRAGGHLGQFF
v_gene: TRBV27; CDR3aa: CASSFGTSRELFF
v_gene: TRBV4-1; CDR3aa: CASSQGGASEKLFF
v_gene: TRBV6-6; CDR3aa: CASSYSSAGRDGYTF
v_gene: TRBV18; CDR3aa: CASSLSGGYNEQFF
v_gene: TRBV5-6; CDR3aa: CASSLVSRMETQYF
v_gene: TRBV4-3; CDR3aa: CASSPGLEDEKLFF
v_gene: TRBV10-1; CDR3aa: CASSLEPSNQPQHF
v_gene: TRBV30; CDR3aa: CAWIKGQGNSPLHF
v_gene: TRBV7-2; CDR3aa: CASSLSKQNSPLHF
v_gene: TRBV5-1; CDR3aa: CASSGDRGGMETQYF
v_gene: TRBV5-4; CDR3aa: CASSLQGGTDTQYF
v_gene: TRBV10-3; CDR3aa: CAVQGGRGGYTF
v_gene: TRBV6-5; CDR3aa: CASSYSLAASTDTQYF
v_gene: TRBV4-3; CDR3aa: CASSQDGAGYYEQYF
v_gene: TRBV4-2; CDR3aa: CASSQEGEGYGYTF
v_gene: TRBV19; CDR3aa: CASSVATVKANEKLFF
v_gene: TRBV5-6; CDR3aa: CASSAGALLNTEAFF
v_gene: TRBV19; CDR3aa: CASSSTSGGLSYNEQFF
v_gene: TRBV10-3; CDR3aa: CAISPVTGDNAEQYF
v_gene: TRBV30; CDR3aa: CAWDRGTEAFF
v_gene: TRBV7-6; CDR3aa: CASSQDRTPSGNTIYF
v_gene: TRBV5-1; CDR3aa: CASSLEPPNEQFF
v_gene: TRBV6-1; CDR3aa: CATSLTGVGDQPQHF
v_gene: TRBV7-8; CDR3aa: CASSSRTDPNYGYTF
v_gene: TRBV29-1; CDR3aa: CSVSGLAGGHSTDTQYF
v_gene: TRBV5-1; CDR3aa: CASSSDRLGNTEAFF
v_gene: TRBV13; CDR3aa: CASSLRINTEAFF
v_gene: TRBV5-3; CDR3aa: CAREDGHPRNEQFF
v_gene: TRBV6-1; CDR3aa: CASSEEVGTDYSPLHF
v_gene: TRBV10-3; CDR3aa: CAISDPQGQRETQYF
v_gene: TRBV5-5; CDR3aa: CASSFGSGGYGYTF
v_gene: TRBV5-4; CDR3aa: CASSSRDNLYEQYF
v_gene: TRBV5-6; CDR3aa: CASSLAGGFYGYTF
v_gene: TRBV7-9; CDR3aa: CASSLIQSGGQYF
v_gene: TRBV7-9; CDR3aa: CASSLLGGSTDTQYF
v_gene: TRBV6-5; CDR3aa: CASSSRQGPGLGELFF